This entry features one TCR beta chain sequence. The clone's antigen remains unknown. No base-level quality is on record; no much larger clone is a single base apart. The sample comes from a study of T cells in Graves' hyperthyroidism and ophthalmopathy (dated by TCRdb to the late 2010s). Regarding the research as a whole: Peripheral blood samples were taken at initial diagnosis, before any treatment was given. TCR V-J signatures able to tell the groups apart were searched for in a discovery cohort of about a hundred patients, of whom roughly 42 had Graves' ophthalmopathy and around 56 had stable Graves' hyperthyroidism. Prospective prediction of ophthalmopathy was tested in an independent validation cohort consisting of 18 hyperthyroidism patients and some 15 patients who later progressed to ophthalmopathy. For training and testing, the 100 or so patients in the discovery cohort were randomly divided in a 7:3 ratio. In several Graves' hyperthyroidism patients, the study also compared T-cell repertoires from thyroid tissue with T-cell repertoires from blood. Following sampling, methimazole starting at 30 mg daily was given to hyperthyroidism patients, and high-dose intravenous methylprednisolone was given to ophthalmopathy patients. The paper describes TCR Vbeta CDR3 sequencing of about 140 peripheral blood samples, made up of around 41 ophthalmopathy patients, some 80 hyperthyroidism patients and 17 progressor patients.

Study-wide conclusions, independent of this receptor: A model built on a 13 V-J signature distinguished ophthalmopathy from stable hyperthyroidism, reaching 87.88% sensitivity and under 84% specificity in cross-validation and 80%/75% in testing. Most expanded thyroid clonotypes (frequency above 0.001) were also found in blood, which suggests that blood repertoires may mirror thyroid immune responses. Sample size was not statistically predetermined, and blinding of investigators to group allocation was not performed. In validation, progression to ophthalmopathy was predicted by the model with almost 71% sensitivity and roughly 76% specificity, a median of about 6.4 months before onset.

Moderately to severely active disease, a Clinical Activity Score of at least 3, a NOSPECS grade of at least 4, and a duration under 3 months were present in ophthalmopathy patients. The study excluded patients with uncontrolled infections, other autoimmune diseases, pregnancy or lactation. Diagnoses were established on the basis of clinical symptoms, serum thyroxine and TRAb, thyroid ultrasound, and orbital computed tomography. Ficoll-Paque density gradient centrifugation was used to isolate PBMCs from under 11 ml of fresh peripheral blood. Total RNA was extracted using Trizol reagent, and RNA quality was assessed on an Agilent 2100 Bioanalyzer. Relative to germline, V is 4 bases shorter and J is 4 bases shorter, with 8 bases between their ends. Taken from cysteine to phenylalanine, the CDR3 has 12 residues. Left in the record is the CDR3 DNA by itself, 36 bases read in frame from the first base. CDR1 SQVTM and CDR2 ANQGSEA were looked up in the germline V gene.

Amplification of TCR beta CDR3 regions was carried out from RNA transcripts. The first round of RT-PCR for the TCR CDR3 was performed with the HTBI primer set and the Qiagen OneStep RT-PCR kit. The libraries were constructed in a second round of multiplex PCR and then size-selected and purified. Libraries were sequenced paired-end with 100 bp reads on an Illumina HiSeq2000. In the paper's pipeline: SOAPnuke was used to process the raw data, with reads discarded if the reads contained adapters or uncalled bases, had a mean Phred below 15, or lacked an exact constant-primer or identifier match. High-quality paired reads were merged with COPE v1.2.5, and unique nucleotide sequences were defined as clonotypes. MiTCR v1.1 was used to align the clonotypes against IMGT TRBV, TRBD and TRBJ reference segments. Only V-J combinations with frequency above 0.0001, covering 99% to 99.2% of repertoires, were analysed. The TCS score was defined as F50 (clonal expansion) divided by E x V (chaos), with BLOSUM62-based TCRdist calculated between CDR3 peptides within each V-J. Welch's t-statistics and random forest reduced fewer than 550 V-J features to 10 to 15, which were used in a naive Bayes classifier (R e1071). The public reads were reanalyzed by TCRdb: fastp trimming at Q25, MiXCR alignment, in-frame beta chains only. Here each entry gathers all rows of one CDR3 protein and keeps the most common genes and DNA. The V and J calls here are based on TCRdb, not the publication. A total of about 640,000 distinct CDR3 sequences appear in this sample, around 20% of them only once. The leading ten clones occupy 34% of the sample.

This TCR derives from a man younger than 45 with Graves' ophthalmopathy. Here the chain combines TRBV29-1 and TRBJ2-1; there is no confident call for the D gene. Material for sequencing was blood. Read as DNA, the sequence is TGCAGCGTTGCTGAAGCGTACAATGAGCAGTTCTTC. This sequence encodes CSVAEAYNEQFF.